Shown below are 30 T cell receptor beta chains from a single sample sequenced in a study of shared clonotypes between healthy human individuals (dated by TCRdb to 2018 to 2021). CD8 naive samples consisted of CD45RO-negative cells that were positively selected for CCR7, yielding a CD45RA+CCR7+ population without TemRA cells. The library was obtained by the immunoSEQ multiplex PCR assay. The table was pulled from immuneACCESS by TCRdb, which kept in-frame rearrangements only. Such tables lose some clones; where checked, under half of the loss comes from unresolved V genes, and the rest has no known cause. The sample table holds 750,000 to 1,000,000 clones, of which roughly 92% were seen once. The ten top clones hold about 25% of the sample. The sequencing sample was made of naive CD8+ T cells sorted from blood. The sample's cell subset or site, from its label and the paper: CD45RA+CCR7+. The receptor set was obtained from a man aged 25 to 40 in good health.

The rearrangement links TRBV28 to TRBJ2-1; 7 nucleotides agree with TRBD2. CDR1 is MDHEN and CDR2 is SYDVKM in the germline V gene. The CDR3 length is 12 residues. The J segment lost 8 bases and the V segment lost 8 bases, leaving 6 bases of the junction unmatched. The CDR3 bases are TGTGCCAGCGCGACTAGCTCCCATGAGCAGTTCTTC. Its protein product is CASATSSHEQFF.

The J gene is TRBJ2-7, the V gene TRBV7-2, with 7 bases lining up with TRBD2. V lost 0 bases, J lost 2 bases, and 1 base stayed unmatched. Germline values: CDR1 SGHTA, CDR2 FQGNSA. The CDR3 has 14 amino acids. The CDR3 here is CASSLALATYEQYF. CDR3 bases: TGTGCCAGCAGCTTAGCACTAGCGACCTACGAGCAGTACTTC.

CDR3 in amino acids: CASSLQGWNQPQHF. The CDR3 nucleotides read TGTGCCAGCAGCCTACAGGGGTGGAATCAGCCCCAGCATTTT. The chain joins TRBV7-8 to TRBJ1-5, with 7 bases aligning to TRBD1. CDR1 and CDR2 from the germline V gene are SGHVS and FQNEAQ. This CDR3 region has 14 residues. Trimming removed 5 bases from V and 4 bases from J; junction bases left unmatched: 5.

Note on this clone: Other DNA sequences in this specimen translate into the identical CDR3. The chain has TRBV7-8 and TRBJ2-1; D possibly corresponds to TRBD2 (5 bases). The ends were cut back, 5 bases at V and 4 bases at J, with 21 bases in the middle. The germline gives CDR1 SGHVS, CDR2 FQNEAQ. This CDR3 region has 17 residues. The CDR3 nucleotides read TGTGCCAGCAGCCCCCAGCCCCCAGCGGAGCAGTACAATGAGCAGTTCTTC. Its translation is CASSPQPPAEQYNEQFF.

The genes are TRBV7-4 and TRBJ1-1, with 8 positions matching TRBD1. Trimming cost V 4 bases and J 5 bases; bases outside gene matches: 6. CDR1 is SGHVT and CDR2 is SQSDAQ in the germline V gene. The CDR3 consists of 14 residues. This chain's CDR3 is CASSSSTGGTEAFF. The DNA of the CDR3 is TGTGCCAGCAGCTCGTCAACAGGGGGGACTGAAGCTTTCTTT. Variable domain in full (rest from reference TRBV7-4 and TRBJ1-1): GAGVSQSPRYKVAKRGRDVALRCDSISGHVTLYWYRQTLGQGSEVLTYSQSDAQRDKSGRPSGRFSAERPERSVSTLKIQRTEQGDSAVYLCASSSSTGGTEAFFGQGTRLTVV.

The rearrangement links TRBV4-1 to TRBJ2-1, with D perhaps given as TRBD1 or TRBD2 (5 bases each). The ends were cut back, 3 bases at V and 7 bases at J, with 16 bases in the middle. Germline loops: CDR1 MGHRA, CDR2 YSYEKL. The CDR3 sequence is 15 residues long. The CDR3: CASSHPVGTQNEQFF. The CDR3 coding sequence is TGCGCCAGCAGCCACCCCGTGGGGACCCAGAATGAGCAGTTCTTC.

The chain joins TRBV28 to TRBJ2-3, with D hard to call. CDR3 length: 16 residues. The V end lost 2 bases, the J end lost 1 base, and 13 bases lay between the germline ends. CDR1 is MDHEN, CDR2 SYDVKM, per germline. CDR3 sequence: CASSLPAGVGTDTQYF. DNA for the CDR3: TGTGCCAGCAGTTTACCTGCCGGCGTCGGCACAGATACGCAGTATTTT. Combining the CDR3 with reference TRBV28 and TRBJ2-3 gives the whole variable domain DVKVTQSSRYLVKRTGEKVFLECVQDMDHENMFWYRQDPGLGLRLIYFSYDVKMKEKGDIPEGYSVSREKKERFSLILESASTNQTSMYLCASSLPAGVGTDTQYFGPGTRLTVL.

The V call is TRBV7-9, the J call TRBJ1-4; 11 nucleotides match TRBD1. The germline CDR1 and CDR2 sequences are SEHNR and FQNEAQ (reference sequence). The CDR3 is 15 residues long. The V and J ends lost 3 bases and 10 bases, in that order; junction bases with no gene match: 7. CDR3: CASSLSDRGPGKLFF. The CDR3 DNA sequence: TGTGCCAGCAGCTTGTCGGACAGGGGGCCCGGAAAACTGTTTTTT.

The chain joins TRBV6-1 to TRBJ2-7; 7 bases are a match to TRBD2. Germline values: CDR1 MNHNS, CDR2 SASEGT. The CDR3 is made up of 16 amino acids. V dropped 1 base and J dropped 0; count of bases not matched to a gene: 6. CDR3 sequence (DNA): TGTGCCAGCAGTGAAGAGTGGGACTACAGCTCCTACGAGCAGTACTTC. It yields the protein CASSEEWDYSSYEQYF.

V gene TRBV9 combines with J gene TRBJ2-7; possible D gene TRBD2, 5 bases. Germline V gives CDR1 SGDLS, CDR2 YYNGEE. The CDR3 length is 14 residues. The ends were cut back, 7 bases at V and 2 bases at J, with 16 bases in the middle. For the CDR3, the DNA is TGTGCCAGCTCCGCCACCCCCGGGGCCTACGAGCAGTACTTC. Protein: CASSATPGAYEQYF.

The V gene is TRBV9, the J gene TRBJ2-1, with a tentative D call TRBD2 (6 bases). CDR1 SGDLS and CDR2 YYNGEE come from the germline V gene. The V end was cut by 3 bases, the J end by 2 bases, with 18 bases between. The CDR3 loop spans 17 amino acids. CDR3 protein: CASSAGERASTYNEQFF. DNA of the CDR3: TGTGCCAGCAGCGCAGGTGAGCGGGCCTCAACCTACAATGAGCAGTTCTTC.

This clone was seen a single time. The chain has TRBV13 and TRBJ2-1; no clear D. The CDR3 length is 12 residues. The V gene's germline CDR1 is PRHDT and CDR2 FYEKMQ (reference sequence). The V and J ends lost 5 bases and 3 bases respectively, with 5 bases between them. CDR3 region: CASSLGYNEQFF. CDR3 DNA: TGTGCCAGCAGCCTGGGCTACAATGAGCAGTTCTTC.

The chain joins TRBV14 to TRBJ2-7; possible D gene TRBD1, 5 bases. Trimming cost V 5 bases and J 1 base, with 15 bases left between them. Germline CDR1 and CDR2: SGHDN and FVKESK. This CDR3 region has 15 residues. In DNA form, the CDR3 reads TGTGCCAGCAGCGCCGAGAGCAAGGGGTCCTACGAGCAGTACTTC. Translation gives CASSAESKGSYEQYF. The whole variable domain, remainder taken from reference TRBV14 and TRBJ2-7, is EAGVTQFPSHSVIEKGQTVTLRCDPISGHDNLYWYRRVMGKEIKFLLHFVKESKQDESGMPNNRFLAERTGGTYSTLKVQPAELEDSGVYFCASSAESKGSYEQYFGPGTRLTVT.

The CDR3 spells CASSLVTLEGYEQYF. CDR3 nucleotides: TGCGCCAGCAGCTTGGTTACCCTGGAGGGGTACGAGCAGTACTTC. The chain recombines TRBV5-1 with TRBJ2-7; maybe TRBD2 (6 bases). V lost 0 bases and J lost 4, with 14 bases in between. Germline CDR1 and CDR2: SGHRS and YFSETQ. CDR3 length equals 15 residues.

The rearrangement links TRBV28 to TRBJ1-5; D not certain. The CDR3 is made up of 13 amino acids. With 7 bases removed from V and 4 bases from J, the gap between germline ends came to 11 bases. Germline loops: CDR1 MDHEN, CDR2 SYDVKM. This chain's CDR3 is CASIGRLNQPQHF. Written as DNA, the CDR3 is TGTGCCAGCATAGGGCGATTAAATCAGCCCCAGCATTTT.

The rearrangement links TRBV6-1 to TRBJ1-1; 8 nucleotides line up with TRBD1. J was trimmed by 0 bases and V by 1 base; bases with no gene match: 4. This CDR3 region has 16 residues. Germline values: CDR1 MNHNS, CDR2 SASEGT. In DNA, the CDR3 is TGTGCCAGCAGTGAAGGACTGACAGGGGTGAACACTGAAGCTTTCTTT. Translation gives CASSEGLTGVNTEAFF.

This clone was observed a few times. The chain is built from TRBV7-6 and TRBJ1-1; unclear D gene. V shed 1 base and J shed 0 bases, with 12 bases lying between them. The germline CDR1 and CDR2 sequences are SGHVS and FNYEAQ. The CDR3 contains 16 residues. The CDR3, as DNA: TGTGCCAGCAGCTTAGTTGAGGGTACAATGAACACTGAAGCTTTCTTT. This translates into CASSLVEGTMNTEAFF.

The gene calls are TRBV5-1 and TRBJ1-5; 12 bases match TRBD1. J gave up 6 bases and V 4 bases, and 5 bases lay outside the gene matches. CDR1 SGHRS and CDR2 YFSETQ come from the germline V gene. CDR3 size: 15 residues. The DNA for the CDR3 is TGCGCCAGCAGCCCCGGGACAGGGGGCGTTCAGCCCCAGCATTTT. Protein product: CASSPGTGGVQPQHF.

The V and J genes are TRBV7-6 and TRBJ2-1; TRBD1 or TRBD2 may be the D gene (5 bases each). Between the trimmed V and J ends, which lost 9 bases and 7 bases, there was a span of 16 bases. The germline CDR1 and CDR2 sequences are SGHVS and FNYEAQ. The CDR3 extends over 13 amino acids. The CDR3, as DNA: TGTGCCAGGGGACGCCGCTTACTGAATGAGCAGTTCTTC. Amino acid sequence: CARGRRLLNEQFF.

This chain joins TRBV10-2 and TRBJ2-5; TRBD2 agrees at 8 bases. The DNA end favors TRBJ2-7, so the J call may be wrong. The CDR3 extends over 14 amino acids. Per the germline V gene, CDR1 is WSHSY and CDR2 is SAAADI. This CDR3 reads CASKGTSVSYEQYF. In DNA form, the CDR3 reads TGCGCCAGCAAGGGGACTAGTGTCTCCTACGAGCAGTACTTC.

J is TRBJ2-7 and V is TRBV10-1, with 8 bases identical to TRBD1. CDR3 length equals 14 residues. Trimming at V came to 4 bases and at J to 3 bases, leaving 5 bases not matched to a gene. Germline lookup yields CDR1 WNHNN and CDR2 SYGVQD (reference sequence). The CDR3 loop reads CASSGQGSDYEQYF. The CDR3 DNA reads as TGCGCCAGCAGTGGACAGGGGTCGGACTACGAGCAGTACTTC.

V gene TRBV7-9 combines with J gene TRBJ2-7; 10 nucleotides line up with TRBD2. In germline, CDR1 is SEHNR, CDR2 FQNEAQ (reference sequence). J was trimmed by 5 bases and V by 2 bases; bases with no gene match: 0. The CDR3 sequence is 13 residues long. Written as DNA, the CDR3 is TGTGCCAGCAGCTTACTAGCGGGAGACGAGCAGTACTTC. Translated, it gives CASSLLAGDEQYF.

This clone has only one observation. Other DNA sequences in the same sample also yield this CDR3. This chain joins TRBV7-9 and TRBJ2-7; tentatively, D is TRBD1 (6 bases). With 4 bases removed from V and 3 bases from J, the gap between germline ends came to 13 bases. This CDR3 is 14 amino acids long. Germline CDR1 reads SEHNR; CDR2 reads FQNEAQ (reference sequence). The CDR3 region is CASSSPTDSYEQYF. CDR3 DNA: TGTGCCAGCAGCTCCCCCACGGACAGCTACGAGCAGTACTTC.

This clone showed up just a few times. The CDR3 DNA is TGCGCCAGCAGCCAAGATGGGACAGGGGTAACCGGGGAGCTGTTTTTT. Translated, it gives CASSQDGTGVTGELFF. The V and J genes are TRBV4-1 and TRBJ2-2; 10 positions match TRBD1. CDR1 is MGHRA and CDR2 is YSYEKL in the germline V gene. The CDR3 covers 16 residues. V was clipped by 0 bases and J by 5 bases; unmatched bases: 3.

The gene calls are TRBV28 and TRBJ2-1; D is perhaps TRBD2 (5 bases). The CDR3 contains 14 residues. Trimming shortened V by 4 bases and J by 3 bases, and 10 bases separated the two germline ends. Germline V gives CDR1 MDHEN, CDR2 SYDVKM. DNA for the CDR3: TGTGCCAGCAGTTCCAGCGGAGTCTACAATGAGCAGTTCTTC. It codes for CASSSSGVYNEQFF.

The CDR3 bases are TGTGCCAGTGGACGCCCGGAGCAGTACTTC. Translated: CASGRPEQYF. The V call is TRBV27, the J call TRBJ2-7, with D hard to call. The length of the CDR3 is 10 residues. CDR1 and CDR2 (germline): MNHEY, SMNVEV (reference sequence). Trimming removed 9 bases at V and 7 bases at J, with 10 bases between.

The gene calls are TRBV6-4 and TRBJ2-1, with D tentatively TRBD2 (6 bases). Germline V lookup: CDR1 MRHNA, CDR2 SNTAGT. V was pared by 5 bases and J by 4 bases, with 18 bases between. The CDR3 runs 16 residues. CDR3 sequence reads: CASSPRGASAYNEQFF. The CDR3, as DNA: TGTGCCAGCAGTCCTCGCGGAGCTAGCGCGTACAATGAGCAGTTCTTC.

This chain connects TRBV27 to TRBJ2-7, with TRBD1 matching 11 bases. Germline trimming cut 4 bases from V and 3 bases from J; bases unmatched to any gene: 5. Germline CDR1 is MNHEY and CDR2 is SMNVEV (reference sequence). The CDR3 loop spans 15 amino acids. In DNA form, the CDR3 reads TGTGCCAGCAGTTCGCCCGGGACAGGGGGCTACGAGCAGTACTTC. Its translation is CASSSPGTGGYEQYF.

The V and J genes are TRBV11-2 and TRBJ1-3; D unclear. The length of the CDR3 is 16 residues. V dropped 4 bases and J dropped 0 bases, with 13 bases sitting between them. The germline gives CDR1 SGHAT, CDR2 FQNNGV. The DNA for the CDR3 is TGTGCCAGCAGCTCCTGGCGAGACAACTCTGGAAACACCATATATTTT. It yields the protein CASSSWRDNSGNTIYF.

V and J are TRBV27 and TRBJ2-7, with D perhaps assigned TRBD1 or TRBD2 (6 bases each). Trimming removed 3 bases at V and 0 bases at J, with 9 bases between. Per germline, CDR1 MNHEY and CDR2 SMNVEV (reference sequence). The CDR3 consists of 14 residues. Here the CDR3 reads CASSFKGGSYEQYF. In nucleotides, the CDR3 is TGTGCCAGCAGTTTTAAGGGGGGCTCCTACGAGCAGTACTTC.